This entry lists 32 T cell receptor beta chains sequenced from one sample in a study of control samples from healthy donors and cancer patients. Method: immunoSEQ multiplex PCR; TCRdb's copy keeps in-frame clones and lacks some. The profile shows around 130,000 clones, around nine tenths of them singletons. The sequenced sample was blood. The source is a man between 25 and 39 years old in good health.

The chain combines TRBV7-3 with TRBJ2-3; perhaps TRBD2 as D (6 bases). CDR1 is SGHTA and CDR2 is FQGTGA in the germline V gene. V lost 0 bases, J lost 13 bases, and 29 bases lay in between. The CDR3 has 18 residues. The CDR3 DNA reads TGTGCCAGCAGCTTAACTCCTCGACAGTCGGATGTTGAAGGAGGGAAGTATTTT. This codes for CASSLTPRQSDVEGGKYF.

Written as DNA, the CDR3 is TGTGCCAGCTCGACAGGTGTTTTTAATTCACCCCTCCACTTT. This gives the protein CASSTGVFNSPLHF. The chain combines TRBV6-5 with TRBJ1-6; possible D gene TRBD1, 6 bases. Germline V lookup: CDR1 MNHEY, CDR2 SVGAGI. The CDR3 is made up of 14 amino acids. V was shortened by 8 bases and J by 6 bases, with 14 bases between the two germline ends.

In nucleotides, the CDR3 is TGCGCCAGCAGCCTGACTAGCGGGGGGTCTAGAGGGACCCAGTACTTC. Amino acids: CASSLTSGGSRGTQYF. The chain is built from TRBV10-2 and TRBJ2-5; 13 bases are shared with TRBD2. After removal of 6 bases from V and 7 bases from J, the junction contained 11 bases not matched to a gene. CDR1 is WSHSY, CDR2 SAAADI, per germline. The CDR3 consists of 16 residues.

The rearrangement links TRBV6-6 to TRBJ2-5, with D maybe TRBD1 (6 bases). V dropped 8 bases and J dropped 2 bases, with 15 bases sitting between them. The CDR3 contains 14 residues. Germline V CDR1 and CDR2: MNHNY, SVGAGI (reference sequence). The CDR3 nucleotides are TGTGCCAGCGCGACAGGCACCTCTCAAGAGACCCAGTACTTC. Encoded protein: CASATGTSQETQYF.

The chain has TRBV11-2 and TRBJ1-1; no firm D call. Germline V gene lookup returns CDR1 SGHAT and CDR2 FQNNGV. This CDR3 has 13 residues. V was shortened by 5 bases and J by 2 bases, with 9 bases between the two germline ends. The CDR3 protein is CASSRTDNTEAFF. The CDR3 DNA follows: TGTGCCAGCAGCCGGACTGATAACACTGAAGCTTTCTTT.

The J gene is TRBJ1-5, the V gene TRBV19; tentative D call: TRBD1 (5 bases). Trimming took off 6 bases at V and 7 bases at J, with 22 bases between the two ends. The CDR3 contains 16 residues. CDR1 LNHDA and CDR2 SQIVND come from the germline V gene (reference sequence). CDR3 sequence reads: CASRFRAAGWEQPQHF. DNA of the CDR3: TGTGCCAGTAGGTTTAGGGCGGCAGGGTGGGAACAGCCCCAGCATTTT.

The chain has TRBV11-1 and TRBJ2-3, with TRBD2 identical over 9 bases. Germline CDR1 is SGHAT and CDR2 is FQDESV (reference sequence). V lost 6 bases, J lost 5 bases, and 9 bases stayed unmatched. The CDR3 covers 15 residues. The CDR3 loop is CASRPSGGRGDTQYF. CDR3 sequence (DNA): TGTGCCAGCAGACCCAGCGGGGGGCGAGGAGATACGCAGTATTTT.

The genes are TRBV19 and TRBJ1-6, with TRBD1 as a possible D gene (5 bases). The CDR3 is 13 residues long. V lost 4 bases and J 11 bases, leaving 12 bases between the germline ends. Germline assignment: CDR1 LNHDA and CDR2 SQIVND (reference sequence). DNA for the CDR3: TGTGCCAGTAGTAGGTCGACAGAAACACCCCTCCACTTT. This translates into CASSRSTETPLHF. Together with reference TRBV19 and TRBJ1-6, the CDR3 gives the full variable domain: DGGITQSPKYLFRKEGQNVTLSCEQNLNHDAMYWYRQDPGQGLRLIYYSQIVNDFQKGDIAEGYSVSREKKESFPLTVTSAQKNPTAFYLCASSRSTETPLHFGNGTRLTVT.

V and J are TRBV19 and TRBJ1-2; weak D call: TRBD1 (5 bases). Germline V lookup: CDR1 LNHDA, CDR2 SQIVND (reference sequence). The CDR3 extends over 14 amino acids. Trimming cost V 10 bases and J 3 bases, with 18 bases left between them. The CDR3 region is CATTSAGKYYGYTF. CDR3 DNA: TGTGCCACCACTTCGGCAGGGAAGTACTATGGCTACACCTTC.

CDR3 sequence: CASSQGGTEAFF. DNA of the CDR3: TGTGCCAGCAGCCAAGGGGGCACTGAAGCTTTCTTT. The V gene is TRBV3-1 (or the pseudogene TRBV3-2), the J gene TRBJ1-1; D is undetermined. CDR1 and CDR2 (germline): LGHDT, YNNKEL (reference sequence). V was shortened by 1 base and J by 4 bases, with 4 bases between the two germline ends. This CDR3 contains 12 residues.

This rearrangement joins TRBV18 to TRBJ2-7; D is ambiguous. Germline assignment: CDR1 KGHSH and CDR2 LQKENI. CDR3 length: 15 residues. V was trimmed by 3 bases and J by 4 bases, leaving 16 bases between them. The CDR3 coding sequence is TGTGCCAGCTCACCTCAGCACCAGGTCTCGTACGAGCAGTACTTC. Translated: CASSPQHQVSYEQYF.

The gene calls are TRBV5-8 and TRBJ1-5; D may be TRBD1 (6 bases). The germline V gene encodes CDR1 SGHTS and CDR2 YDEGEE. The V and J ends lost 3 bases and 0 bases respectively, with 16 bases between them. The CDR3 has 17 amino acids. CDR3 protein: CASSYFSGTLSNQPQHF. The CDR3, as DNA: TGTGCCAGCAGCTACTTTTCCGGGACACTTAGCAATCAGCCCCAGCATTTT.

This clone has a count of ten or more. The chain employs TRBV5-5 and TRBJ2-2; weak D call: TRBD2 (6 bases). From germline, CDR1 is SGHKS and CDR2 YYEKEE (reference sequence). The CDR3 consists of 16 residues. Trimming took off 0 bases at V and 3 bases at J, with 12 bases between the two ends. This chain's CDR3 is CASSLERREYTGELFF. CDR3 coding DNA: TGTGCCAGCAGCTTGGAGAGGAGGGAATACACCGGGGAGCTGTTTTTT.

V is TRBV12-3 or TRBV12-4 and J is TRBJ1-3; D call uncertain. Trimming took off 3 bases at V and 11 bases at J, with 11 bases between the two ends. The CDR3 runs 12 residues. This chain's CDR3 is CASSFPGSSIYF. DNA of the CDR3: TGTGCCAGCAGTTTTCCTGGGAGCTCCATATATTTT.

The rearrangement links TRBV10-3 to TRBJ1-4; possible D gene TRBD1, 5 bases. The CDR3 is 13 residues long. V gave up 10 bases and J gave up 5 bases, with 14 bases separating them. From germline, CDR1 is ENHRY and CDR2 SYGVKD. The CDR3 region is CATSGGTNEKLFF. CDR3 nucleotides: TGTGCCACCTCGGGAGGGACCAATGAAAAACTGTTTTTT.

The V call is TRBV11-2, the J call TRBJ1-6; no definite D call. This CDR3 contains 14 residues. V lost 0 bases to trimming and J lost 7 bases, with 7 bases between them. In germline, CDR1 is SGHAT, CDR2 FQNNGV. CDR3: CASSLDIGNSPLHF. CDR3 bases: TGTGCCAGCAGCTTAGATATTGGAAATTCACCCCTCCACTTT.

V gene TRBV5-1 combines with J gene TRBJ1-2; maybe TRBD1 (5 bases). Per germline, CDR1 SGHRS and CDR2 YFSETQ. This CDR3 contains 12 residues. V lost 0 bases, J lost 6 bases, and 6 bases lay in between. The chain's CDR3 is CASSLEDNGYTF. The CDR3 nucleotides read TGCGCCAGCAGCTTGGAGGACAATGGCTACACCTTC.

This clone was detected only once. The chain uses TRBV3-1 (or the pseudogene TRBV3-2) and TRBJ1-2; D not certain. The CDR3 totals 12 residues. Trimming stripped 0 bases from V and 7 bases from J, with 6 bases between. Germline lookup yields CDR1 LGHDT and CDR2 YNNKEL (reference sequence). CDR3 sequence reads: CASSQDSRGYTF. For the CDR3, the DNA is TGTGCCAGCAGCCAAGATTCGCGTGGCTACACCTTC.

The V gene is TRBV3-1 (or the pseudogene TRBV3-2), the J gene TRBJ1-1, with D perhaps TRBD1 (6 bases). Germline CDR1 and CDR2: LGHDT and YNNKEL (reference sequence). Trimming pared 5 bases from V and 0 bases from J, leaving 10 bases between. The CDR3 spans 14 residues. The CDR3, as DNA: TGTGCCAGCAGCGCGGGACATTTGAACACTGAAGCTTTCTTT. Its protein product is CASSAGHLNTEAFF.

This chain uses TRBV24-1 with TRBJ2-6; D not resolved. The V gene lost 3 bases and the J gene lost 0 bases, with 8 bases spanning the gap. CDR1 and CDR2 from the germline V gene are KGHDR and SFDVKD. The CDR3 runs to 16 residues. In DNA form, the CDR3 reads TGTGCCACCAGTGATAGGGATTACTCTGGGGCCAACGTCCTGACTTTC. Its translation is CATSDRDYSGANVLTF.

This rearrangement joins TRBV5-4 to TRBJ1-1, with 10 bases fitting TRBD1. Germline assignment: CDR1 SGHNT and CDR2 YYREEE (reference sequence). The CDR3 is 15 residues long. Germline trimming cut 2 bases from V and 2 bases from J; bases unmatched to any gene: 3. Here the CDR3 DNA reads TGTGCCAGCAGCTTCGACAGGGGGCGTAACACTGAAGCTTTCTTT. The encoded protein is CASSFDRGRNTEAFF.

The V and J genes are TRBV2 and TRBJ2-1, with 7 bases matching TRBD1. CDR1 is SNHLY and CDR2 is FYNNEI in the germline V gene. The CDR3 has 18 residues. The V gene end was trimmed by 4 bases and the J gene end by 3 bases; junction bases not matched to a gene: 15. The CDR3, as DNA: TGTGCCAGCAGTGGGGGTGGATCCAGGGGGACACTCTACAATGAGCAGTTCTTC. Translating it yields CASSGGGSRGTLYNEQFF.

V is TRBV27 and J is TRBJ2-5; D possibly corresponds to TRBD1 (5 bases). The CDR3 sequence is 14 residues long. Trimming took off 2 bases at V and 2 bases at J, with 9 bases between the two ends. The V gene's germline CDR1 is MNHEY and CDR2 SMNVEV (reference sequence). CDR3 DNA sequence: TGTGCCAGCAGTTTAACGCAGGGACAAGAGACCCAGTACTTC. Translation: CASSLTQGQETQYF.

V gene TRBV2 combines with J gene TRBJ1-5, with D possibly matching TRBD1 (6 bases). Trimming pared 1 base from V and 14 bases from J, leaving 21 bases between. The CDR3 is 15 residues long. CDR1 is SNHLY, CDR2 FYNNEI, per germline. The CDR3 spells CASSEGAQRGDTKHF. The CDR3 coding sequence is TGTGCCAGCAGTGAAGGCGCGCAACGTGGGGACACTAAGCATTTT. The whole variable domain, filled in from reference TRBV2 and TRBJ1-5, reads EPEVTQTPSHQVTQMGQEVILRCVPISNHLYFYWYRQILGQKVEFLVSFYNNEISEKSEIFDDQFSVERPDGSNFTLKIRSTKLEDSAMYFCASSEGAQRGDTKHFGDGTRLSIL.

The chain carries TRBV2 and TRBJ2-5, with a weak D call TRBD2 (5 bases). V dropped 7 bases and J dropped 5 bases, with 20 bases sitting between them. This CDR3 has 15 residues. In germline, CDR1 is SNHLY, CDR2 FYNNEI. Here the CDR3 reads CASKHEGIASETQYF. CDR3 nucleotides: TGTGCCAGCAAGCACGAGGGAATAGCGTCGGAGACCCAGTACTTC.

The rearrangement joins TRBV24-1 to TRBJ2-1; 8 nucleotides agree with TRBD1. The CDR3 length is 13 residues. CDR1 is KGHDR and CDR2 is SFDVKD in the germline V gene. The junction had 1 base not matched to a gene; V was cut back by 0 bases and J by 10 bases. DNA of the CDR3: TGTGCCACCAGTGATTTGTGGGACAGGGAGCAGTTCTTC. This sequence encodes CATSDLWDREQFF.

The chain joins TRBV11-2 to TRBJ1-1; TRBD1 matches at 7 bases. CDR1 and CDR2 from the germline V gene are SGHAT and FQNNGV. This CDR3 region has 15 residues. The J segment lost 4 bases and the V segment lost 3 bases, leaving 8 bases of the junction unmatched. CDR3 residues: CASSFQGGSGTEAFF. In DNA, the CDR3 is TGTGCCAGCAGCTTCCAGGGGGGATCGGGCACTGAAGCTTTCTTT.

The CDR3 DNA reads TGTGCCAGCAGTTTGTCCACAGATCAGCCCCAGCATTTT. Protein: CASSLSTDQPQHF. The J gene is TRBJ1-5, the V gene TRBV12-3 or TRBV12-4, with unresolved D. Deletions cut 3 bases from V and 5 bases from J, with 8 bases between. This CDR3 has 13 residues.

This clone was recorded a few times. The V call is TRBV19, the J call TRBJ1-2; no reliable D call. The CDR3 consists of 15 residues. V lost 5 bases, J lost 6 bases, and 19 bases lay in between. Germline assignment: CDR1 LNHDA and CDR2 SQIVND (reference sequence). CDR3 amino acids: CASSYDRGRKDGYTF. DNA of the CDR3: TGTGCCAGTAGTTACGACCGGGGAAGGAAGGATGGCTACACCTTC.

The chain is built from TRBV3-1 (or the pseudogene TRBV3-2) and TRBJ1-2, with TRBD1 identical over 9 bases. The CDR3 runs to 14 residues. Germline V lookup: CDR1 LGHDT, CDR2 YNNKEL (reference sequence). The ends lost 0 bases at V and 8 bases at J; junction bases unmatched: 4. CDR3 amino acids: CASSQDWGQGGYTF. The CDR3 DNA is TGTGCCAGCAGCCAAGATTGGGGACAGGGCGGCTACACCTTC.

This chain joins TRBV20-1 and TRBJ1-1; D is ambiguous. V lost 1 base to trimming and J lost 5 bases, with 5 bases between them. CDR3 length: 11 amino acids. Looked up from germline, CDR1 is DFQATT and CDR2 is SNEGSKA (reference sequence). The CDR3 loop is CSARALTEAFF. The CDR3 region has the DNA TGCAGTGCTAGAGCCTTGACTGAAGCTTTCTTT.

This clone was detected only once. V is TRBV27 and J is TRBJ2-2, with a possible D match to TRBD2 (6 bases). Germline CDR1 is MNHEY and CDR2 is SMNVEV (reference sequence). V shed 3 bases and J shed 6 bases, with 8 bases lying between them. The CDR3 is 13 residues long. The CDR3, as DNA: TGTGCCAGCAGTTTCGGGGGTTCCGGGGAGCTGTTTTTT. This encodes CASSFGGSGELFF.